This TCR beta chain was identified in a study of control samples from healthy donors and cancer patients. The CDR3 loop spans 15 amino acids. Trimming removed 0 bases from V and 4 bases from J, with 12 bases in between. Germline CDR1 and CDR2: SGHTA and FQGNSA. Libraries were prepared by immunoSEQ multiplex PCR; TCRdb keeps only in-frame clonotypes and omits some of them. Counted here are approximately 100,000 clones, 80% to 90% occurring once; the ten biggest clones make up approximately 15%. Sequencing used blood. This TCR derives from a woman between 50 and 59 years old in good health. This chain uses TRBV7-2 with TRBJ1-1, with a tentative D call TRBD1 (5 bases). The CDR3 spells CASSLAKTVFTEAFF. The CDR3 DNA sequence: TGTGCCAGCAGCTTAGCGAAGACAGTATTCACTGAAGCTTTCTTT. Full variable domain (remainder filled in from reference TRBV7-2 and TRBJ1-1): GAGVSQSPSNKVTEKGKDVELRCDPISGHTALYWYRQSLGQGLEFLIYFQGNSAPDKSGLPSDRFSAERTGGSVSTLTIQRTQQEDSAVYLCASSLAKTVFTEAFFGQGTRLTVV.